The clone carrying this T cell receptor (beta chain) has more than one count but fewer than ten. The germline V gene has CDR1 LNHDA and CDR2 SQIVND (reference sequence). The CDR3 has 14 residues. The J segment lost 4 bases and the V segment lost 4 bases, leaving 5 bases of the junction unmatched. The source of the sample is a study of blood T cell repertoires in COVID-19. Clones were read by immunoSEQ multiplex PCR, and TCRdb kept only the in-frame ones, dropping some. Of 250,000 to 400,000 clones listed, around 85% are singletons. The source of this sequence is a woman aged 30 to 39 who had been exposed to COVID-19. The chain links TRBV19 to TRBJ1-1; 8 bases agree with TRBD1. The sequencing sample was made of PBMCs or T cells enriched from blood (not recorded which). CDR3 bases: TGTGCCAGTAGTAACTCAGGGGGCGGCACTGAAGCTTTCTTT. It is translated as CASSNSGGGTEAFF.